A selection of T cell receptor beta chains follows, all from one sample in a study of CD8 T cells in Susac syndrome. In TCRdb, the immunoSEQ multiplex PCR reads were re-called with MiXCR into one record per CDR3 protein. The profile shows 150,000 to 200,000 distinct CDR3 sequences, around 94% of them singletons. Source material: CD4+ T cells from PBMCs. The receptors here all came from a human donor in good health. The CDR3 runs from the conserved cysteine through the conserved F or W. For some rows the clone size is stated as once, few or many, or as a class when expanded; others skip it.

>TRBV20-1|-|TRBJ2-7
CSVGRSGAAREQYF
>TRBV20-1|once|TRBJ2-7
CSAVAPGPEQYF
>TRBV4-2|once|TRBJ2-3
CASSQAKGPDTQYF
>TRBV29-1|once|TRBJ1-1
CSVEIRTGVAFF
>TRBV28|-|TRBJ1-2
CASILGGMSHGYTF
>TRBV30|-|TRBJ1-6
CAWSDGTTGYNSPLHF
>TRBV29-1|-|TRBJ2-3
CSVDPAGTDTQYF
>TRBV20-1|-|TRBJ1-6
CSARRQADSPLHF
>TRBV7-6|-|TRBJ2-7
CASSLGQAGTGSEQYF
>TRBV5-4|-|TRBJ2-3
CASSLAGGRTDTQYF
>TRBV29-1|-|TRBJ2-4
CSYSGQGNIQYF
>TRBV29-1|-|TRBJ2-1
CSVWGYNEQFF
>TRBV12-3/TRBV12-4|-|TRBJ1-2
CASSLRQEYYGYTF
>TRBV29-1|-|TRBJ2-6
CSVLPFSGANVLTF
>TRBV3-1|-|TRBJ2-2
CASSHPTGGTGELFF
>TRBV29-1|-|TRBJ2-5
CSLRGETQYF
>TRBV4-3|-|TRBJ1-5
CASSRGTGGDQPQHF
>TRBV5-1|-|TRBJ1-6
CASSPGTGLTNSPLHF
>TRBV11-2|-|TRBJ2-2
CASTVDLANTGELFF
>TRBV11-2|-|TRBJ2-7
CASSPLRASGAHEQYF
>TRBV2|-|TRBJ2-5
CATDRERETQYF
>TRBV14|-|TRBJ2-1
CASSQELEGEQFF
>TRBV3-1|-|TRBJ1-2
CASSRMRGKGYTF
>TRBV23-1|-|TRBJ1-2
CASSFLHYGYTF
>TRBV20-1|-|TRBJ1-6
CSARGNDNSPLHF
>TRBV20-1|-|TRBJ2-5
CSAGDSGRLGTQYF
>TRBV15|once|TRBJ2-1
CATSRARDSYNEQFF
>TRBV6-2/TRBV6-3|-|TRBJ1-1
CASSYSGDRGGDNTEAFF
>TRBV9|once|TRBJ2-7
CASSPRPNTYEQYF
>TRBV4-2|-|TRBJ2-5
CASSQDGSVVETQYF
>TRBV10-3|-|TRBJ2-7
CAISDPDFREQYF
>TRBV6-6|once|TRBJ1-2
CASGRNGYGYTF
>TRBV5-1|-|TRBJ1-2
CASSRRGVANYGYTF
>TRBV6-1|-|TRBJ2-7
CASSVRGSYEQYF
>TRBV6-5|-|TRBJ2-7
CASSSPGSYEQYF
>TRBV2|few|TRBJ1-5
CASSATGDNQPQHF
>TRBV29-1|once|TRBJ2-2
CSAPDVGTGELFF
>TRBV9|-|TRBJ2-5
CATVQETQYF
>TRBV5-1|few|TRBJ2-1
CASSYGQGPYNEQFF
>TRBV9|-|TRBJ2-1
CASSSPGGQFF
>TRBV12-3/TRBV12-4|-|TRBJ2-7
CASSFLHGTDEQYF
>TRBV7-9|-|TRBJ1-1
CASSLSTVRNTEAFF
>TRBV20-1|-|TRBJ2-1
CSARGDGSYNEQFF